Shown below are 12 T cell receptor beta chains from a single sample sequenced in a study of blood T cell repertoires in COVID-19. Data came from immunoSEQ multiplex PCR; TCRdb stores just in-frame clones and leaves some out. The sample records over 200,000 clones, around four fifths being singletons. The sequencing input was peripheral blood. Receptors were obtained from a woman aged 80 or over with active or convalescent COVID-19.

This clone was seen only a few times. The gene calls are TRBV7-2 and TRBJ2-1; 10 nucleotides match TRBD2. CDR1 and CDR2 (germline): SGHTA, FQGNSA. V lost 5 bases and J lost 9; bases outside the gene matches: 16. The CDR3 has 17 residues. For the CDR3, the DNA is TGTGCCAGCAGCATGGCCGGGACTAGCGCTAAGAGGGGTGAGCAGTTCTTC. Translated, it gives CASSMAGTSAKRGEQFF.

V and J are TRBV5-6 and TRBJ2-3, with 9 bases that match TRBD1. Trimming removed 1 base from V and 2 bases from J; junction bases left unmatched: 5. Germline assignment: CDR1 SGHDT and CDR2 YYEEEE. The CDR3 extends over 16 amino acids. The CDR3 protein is CASSLTRDRATDTQYF. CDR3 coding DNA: TGTGCCAGCAGCTTGACCCGGGACAGGGCCACAGATACGCAGTATTTT.

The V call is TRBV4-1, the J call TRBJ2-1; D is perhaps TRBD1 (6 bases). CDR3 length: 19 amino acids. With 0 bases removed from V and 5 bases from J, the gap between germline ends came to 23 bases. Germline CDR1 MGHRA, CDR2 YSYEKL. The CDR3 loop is CASSQDGTSTAGLNNEQFF. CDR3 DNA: TGCGCCAGCAGCCAAGATGGGACATCAACGGCCGGCCTGAACAATGAGCAGTTCTTC.

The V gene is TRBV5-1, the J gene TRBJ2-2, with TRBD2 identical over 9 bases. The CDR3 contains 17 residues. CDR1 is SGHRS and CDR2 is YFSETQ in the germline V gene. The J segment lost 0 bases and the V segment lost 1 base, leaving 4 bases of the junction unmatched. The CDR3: CASSLLGLASNTGELFF. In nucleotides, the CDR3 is TGCGCCAGCAGCTTGTTGGGACTAGCCTCGAACACCGGGGAGCTGTTTTTT.

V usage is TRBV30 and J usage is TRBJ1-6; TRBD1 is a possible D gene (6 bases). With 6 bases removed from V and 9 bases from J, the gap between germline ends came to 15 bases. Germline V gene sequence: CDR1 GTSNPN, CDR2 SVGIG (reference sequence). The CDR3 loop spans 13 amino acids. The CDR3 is CACSGEKVSPLHF. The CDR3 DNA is TGTGCCTGCTCAGGGGAAAAAGTTTCACCCCTCCACTTT.

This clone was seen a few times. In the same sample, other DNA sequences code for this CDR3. The CDR3 loop is CASSHGGLNTGELFF. The CDR3 DNA sequence: TGTGCCAGCAGCCACGGGGGGCTCAACACCGGGGAGCTGTTTTTT. The chain joins TRBV3-1 (or the pseudogene TRBV3-2) to TRBJ2-2; the D gene is possibly TRBD2 (7 bases). This CDR3 contains 15 residues. The V gene lost 3 bases and the J gene lost 2 bases, with 10 bases spanning the gap. The germline gives CDR1 LGHDT, CDR2 YNNKEL (reference sequence).

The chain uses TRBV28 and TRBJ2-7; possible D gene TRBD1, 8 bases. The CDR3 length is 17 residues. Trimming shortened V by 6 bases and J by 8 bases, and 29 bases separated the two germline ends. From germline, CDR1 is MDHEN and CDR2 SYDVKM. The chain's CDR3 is CASSPMAGGTGAAKQYF. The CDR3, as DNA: TGTGCCAGCAGCCCGATGGCCGGGGGGACAGGAGCGGCTAAGCAGTACTTC.

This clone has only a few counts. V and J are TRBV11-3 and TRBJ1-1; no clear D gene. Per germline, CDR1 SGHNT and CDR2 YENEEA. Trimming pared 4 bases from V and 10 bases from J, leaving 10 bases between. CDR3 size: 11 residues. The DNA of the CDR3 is TGTGCCAGCAGCTCGGCTGGGAGAGCTTTCTTT. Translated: CASSSAGRAFF.

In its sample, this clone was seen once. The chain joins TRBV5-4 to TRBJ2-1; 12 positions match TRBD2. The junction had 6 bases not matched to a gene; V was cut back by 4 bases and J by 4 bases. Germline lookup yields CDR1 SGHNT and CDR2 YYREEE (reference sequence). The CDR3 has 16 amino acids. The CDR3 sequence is CASSPAGTSGYNEQFF. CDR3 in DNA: TGTGCCAGCAGCCCCGCCGGGACTAGCGGGTACAATGAGCAGTTCTTC.

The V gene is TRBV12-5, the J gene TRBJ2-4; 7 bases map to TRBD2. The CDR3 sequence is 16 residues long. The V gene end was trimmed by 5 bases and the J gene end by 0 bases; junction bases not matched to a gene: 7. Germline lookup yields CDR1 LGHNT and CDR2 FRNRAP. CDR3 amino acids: CASGGTPSGAKNIQYF. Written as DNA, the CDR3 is TGTGCTAGTGGTGGGACCCCTAGCGGAGCCAAAAACATTCAGTACTTC.

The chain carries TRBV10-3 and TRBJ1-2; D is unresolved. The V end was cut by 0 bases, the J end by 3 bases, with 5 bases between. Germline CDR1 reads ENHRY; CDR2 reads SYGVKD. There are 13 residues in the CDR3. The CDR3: CAISESEDYGYTF. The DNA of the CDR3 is TGTGCCATCAGTGAGTCGGAGGACTATGGCTACACCTTC.

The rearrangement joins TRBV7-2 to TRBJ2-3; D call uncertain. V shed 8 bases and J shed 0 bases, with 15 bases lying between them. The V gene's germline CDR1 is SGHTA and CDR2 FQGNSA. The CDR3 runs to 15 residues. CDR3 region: CASSKLRSSTDTQYF. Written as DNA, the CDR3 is TGTGCCAGCTCAAAACTTAGATCTAGCACAGATACGCAGTATTTT.